The 20 T cell receptor beta chains below were found in one sample sequenced in a study of beta chain features in type 1 diabetes. Sequencing targeted expressed TCRB transcripts, as all isolated RNA had been reverse transcribed. TCRdb's copy holds only in-frame clones and misses some; the assay was immunoSEQ multiplex PCR. The profile shows 300,000 or so clones, 7.5% to 9% of them singletons. The sequenced material came from central memory CD4+ T cells from blood. These receptors all stem from a woman aged 18 to 35 in good health.

The chain carries TRBV6-1 and TRBJ2-3; 9 bases line up with TRBD1. CDR1 is MNHNS, CDR2 SASEGT, per germline. This CDR3 is 15 amino acids long. The V segment lost 6 bases and the J segment 2 bases; nucleotides outside the gene matches: 6. CDR3: CASRGQGSSTDTQYF. Written as DNA, the CDR3 is TGTGCCAGCAGAGGACAGGGGTCATCCACAGATACGCAGTATTTT.

There are a few counts of this clone. V and J are TRBV27 and TRBJ2-3; 9 bases align to TRBD2. J was trimmed by 5 bases and V by 6 bases; bases with no gene match: 6. Germline CDR1 MNHEY, CDR2 SMNVEV (reference sequence). This CDR3 has 14 amino acids. CDR3: CASRPGLAGDTQYF. The CDR3 nucleotides are TGTGCCAGCAGACCGGGACTAGCCGGAGATACGCAGTATTTT.

The sample holds a few counts of this clone. V gene TRBV2 combines with J gene TRBJ2-3; 9 nucleotides line up with TRBD2. CDR1 is SNHLY and CDR2 is FYNNEI in the germline V gene. Trimming cost V 7 bases and J 2 bases; bases outside gene matches: 4. The CDR3 is 14 amino acids. The CDR3 loop is CASNGLAHTDTQYF. CDR3 bases: TGTGCCAGCAATGGACTAGCGCACACAGATACGCAGTATTTT.

The table lists this clone with many counts. CDR3 amino acids: CASRTGTSDEKLFF. DNA for the CDR3: TGTGCCAGTAGAACCGGGACATCGGATGAAAAACTGTTTTTT. The chain is built from TRBV19 and TRBJ1-4; D is perhaps TRBD1 (6 bases). The CDR3 covers 14 residues. Trimming removed 6 bases from V and 6 bases from J, with 14 bases in between. Germline V gene data show CDR1 as LNHDA and CDR2 as SQIVND (reference sequence).

This chain connects TRBV10-3 to TRBJ2-1; TRBD2 is a possible D gene (6 bases). Germline values: CDR1 ENHRY, CDR2 SYGVKD. Trimming took 10 bases from V and 5 from J, leaving 21 bases between them. The CDR3 runs to 15 residues. The CDR3 DNA is TGTGCCAGCAGAGACCGGACTACTCGGGACAATGAGCAGTTCTTC. Translation gives CASRDRTTRDNEQFF.

This clone was seen a handful of times. V gene TRBV5-1 combines with J gene TRBJ2-1, with TRBD2 matching over 7 bases. This CDR3 contains 16 residues. The germline V gene has CDR1 SGHRS and CDR2 YFSETQ. V was clipped by 4 bases and J by 7 bases; unmatched bases: 14. The chain's CDR3 is CASSPYRDYGTNEQFF. The CDR3 nucleotides read TGCGCCAGCAGCCCTTACCGGGACTACGGGACGAATGAGCAGTTCTTC.

The rearrangement uses TRBV9 and TRBJ1-2; tentatively, D is TRBD1 (5 bases). The germline V and J ends were trimmed by 4 bases and 8 bases, with 21 bases remaining between them. Looked up from germline, CDR1 is SGDLS and CDR2 is YYNGEE. CDR3 length equals 15 residues. CDR3 sequence: CASSFPFQGTAGYTF. DNA for the CDR3: TGTGCCAGCAGCTTTCCATTCCAGGGTACAGCCGGCTACACCTTC.

The V and J genes are TRBV19 and TRBJ2-5; a possible D gene is TRBD2 (6 bases). The end of the DNA is better explained by TRBJ2-7, so the J call may be wrong. The germline V gene encodes CDR1 LNHDA and CDR2 SQIVND (reference sequence). The CDR3 length is 15 residues. Here the CDR3 reads CASSKKGLPIFEQYF. The CDR3 coding sequence is TGTGCCAGTAGTAAGAAGGGACTTCCGATCTTCGAGCAGTACTTC.

This clone was counted many times. The V gene is TRBV5-1, the J gene TRBJ1-1; a possible D gene is TRBD1 (5 bases). V lost 6 bases to trimming and J lost 4 bases, with 19 bases between them. CDR1 SGHRS and CDR2 YFSETQ come from the germline V gene. The CDR3 consists of 15 residues. CDR3 DNA sequence: TGCGCCAGCAACATCAACAGGAACAAGGGCACTGAAGCTTTCTTT. Translated, it gives CASNINRNKGTEAFF.

There are many counts of this clone. The V gene is TRBV10-3, the J gene TRBJ2-1; 8 positions agree with TRBD1. In germline, CDR1 is ENHRY, CDR2 SYGVKD. V trimming: 0 bases; J trimming: 5 bases; junction bases outside the gene matches: 0. The CDR3 is 14 amino acids. The CDR3 reads CAISESGQDNEQFF. In DNA form, the CDR3 reads TGTGCCATCAGTGAGTCGGGACAGGACAATGAGCAGTTCTTC.

This clone was seen a few times. CDR3 nucleotide sequence: TGTGCCAGCAGTTATGCAGCCGCCTATGGCTACACCTTC. This gives the protein CASSYAAAYGYTF. J is TRBJ1-2 and V is TRBV6-5; no reliable D call. Germline CDR1 MNHEY, CDR2 SVGAGI. This CDR3 is 13 amino acids long. Trimming stripped 3 bases from V and 4 bases from J, with 9 bases between.

In this sample, this clone turned up a few times. This chain joins TRBV11-2 and TRBJ1-3; perhaps TRBD1 as D (6 bases). The CDR3 extends over 18 amino acids. CDR1 is SGHAT and CDR2 is FQNNGV in the germline V gene. V dropped 3 bases and J dropped 0 bases, with 18 bases sitting between them. The CDR3 DNA reads TGTGCCAGCAGCTTCTACGGACAGTTTACCGTCTCTGGAAACACCATATATTTT. Protein: CASSFYGQFTVSGNTIYF.

The V gene is TRBV18, the J gene TRBJ2-1, with D unclear. The CDR3 sequence is 11 residues long. Germline CDR1 reads KGHSH; CDR2 reads LQKENI. V lost 3 bases and J lost 6, with 3 bases in between. The DNA for the CDR3 is TGTGCCAGCTCACCGGTCAATGAGCAGTTCTTC. As protein: CASSPVNEQFF.

There are a few counts of this clone. The rearrangement uses TRBV6-5 and TRBJ1-5, with TRBD1 matching 7 bases. Unmatched junction bases numbered 2, after V lost 5 bases and J lost 4 bases. The length of the CDR3 is 13 residues. Germline CDR1 reads MNHEY; CDR2 reads SVGAGI. The CDR3 spells CASSGDRNQPQHF. The CDR3 region has the DNA TGTGCCAGCAGTGGGGACAGAAATCAGCCCCAGCATTTT.

In this sample, this clone turned up many times. The chain has TRBV21-1 and TRBJ2-7; the tabulated D call, TRBD1, remains unverified against the DNA. TRBV21-1 is deemed a pseudogene. The CDR3 is made up of 14 amino acids. CDR3 sequence reads: CASSKEQGAYEQYF. DNA of the CDR3: TGTGCCAGCAGCAAAGAACAGGGGGCTTACGAGCAGTACTTC.

The chain recombines TRBV7-3 with TRBJ2-5; D is uncertain. The length of the CDR3 is 14 residues. Germline V CDR1 and CDR2: SGHTA, FQGTGA. The V gene lost 1 base and the J gene lost 0 bases, with 6 bases spanning the gap. CDR3: CASSLSRDQETQYF. Here the CDR3 DNA reads TGTGCCAGCAGCTTAAGTCGGGACCAAGAGACCCAGTACTTC.

The chain is built from TRBV7-2 and TRBJ2-7; possibly TRBD2 for D (5 bases). CDR1 and CDR2 from the germline V gene are SGHTA and FQGNSA. The CDR3 runs to 14 residues. V was pared by 2 bases and J by 2 bases, with 10 bases between. CDR3 bases: TGTGCCAGCAGCTTATCGGGGTTTGCCTACGAGCAGTACTTC. Translated, it gives CASSLSGFAYEQYF. Using reference TRBV7-2 and TRBJ2-7 for the parts outside the CDR3, the full variable domain is GAGVSQSPSNKVTEKGKDVELRCDPISGHTALYWYRQSLGQGLEFLIYFQGNSAPDKSGLPSDRFSAERTGGSVSTLTIQRTQQEDSAVYLCASSLSGFAYEQYFGPGTRLTVT.

This clone was recorded a few times. V is TRBV19 and J is TRBJ1-1; D remains ambiguous. The CDR3 sequence is 11 residues long. V was clipped by 6 bases and J by 3 bases, with 5 bases between them. CDR1 LNHDA and CDR2 SQIVND come from the germline V gene (reference sequence). The CDR3 reads CASRGDTEAFF. The DNA of the CDR3 is TGTGCCAGTAGGGGAGACACTGAAGCTTTCTTT.

This clone has just a few counts. This chain uses TRBV29-1 with TRBJ1-2; 10 bases match TRBD1. The CDR3 has 15 residues. CDR1 and CDR2 from the germline V gene are SQVTM and ANQGSEA. Trimming at V came to 3 bases and at J to 5 bases, leaving 9 bases not matched to a gene. The CDR3 reads CSVDGTGVPRYGYTF. The CDR3 nucleotides are TGCAGCGTTGACGGGACAGGGGTCCCCCGTTATGGCTACACCTTC.

This sequence joins TRBV18 and TRBJ1-1; D may be TRBD1 (5 bases). The CDR3 contains 15 residues. Germline values: CDR1 KGHSH, CDR2 LQKENI. The V end was cut by 2 bases, the J end by 0 bases, with 10 bases between. DNA of the CDR3: TGTGCCAGCTCACCATATCCGGGGGTGAACACTGAAGCTTTCTTT. Translated: CASSPYPGVNTEAFF.